This is a list of T cell receptor beta chains from one sample in a study of response to subunit inactivated influenza vaccine. Via MiXCR, TCRdb re-called the RT-PCR reads, giving one row per CDR3 protein. Here the sample spans about 700,000 distinct CDR3 sequences, approximately 15% being singletons. The input for sequencing was PBMCs from blood, taken 14 to 15 days before vaccination. The receptor set was obtained from a man aged 45-60 years who received an inactivated influenza vaccine. Both conserved end residues are trimmed from each CDR3. D genes are given only for firm matches.

>TRBJ2-7|NA|TRBV7-2
ASSASNEQY
>TRBJ2-1|TRBD2|TRBV4-3
ASSQREGGHEQF
>TRBJ1-5|NA|TRBV2
ASSEAREDSNQPQH
>TRBJ2-3|TRBD2|TRBV6-1
ASSETSGGAGDTQY
>TRBJ2-3|NA|TRBV7-2
ASSPPGLVSDTQY
>TRBJ1-4|NA|TRBV6-2/TRBV6-3
ASTDWGGEKLF
>TRBJ1-5|TRBD1|TRBV28
ASSLFRQGSNQPQH
>TRBJ2-2|TRBD1|TRBV4-3
ASSQAQGVSTGELF
>TRBJ2-2|TRBD2|TRBV3-1
ASSPLGLAATGELF
>TRBJ2-2|TRBD1|TRBV5-1
ASSFLQGRVGTGELF
>TRBJ2-5|NA|TRBV4-2
ASSIGGGLATRETQY
>TRBJ2-3|TRBD2|TRBV15
ATSRVAGLAGDTQY
>TRBJ2-3|TRBD2|TRBV12-3/TRBV12-4
ASSPSGGPTDTQY
>TRBJ2-1|TRBD2|TRBV20-1
SASGTSGPSSYNEQF
>TRBJ2-2|TRBD1|TRBV12-3/TRBV12-4
ASSFSNRGTGELF
>TRBJ2-1|TRBD2|TRBV7-8
ASSLRSGRAHSYNEQF
>TRBJ2-3|NA|TRBV20-1
SARDLNPADTQY
>TRBJ1-4|TRBD1|TRBV7-9
ASSLTGGEGKLF
>TRBJ2-4|NA|TRBV10-3
AISEPTGKNIQY
>TRBJ2-3|TRBD2|TRBV6-1
ASTPGLASPDTQY
>TRBJ2-7|TRBD1|TRBV7-9
ASSLGPPDRGSNEQY
>TRBJ2-5|TRBD1|TRBV5-1
ASRLTGAKETQY
>TRBJ2-7|NA|TRBV12-3/TRBV12-4
ASRRRASYEQY
>TRBJ1-2|TRBD1|TRBV7-8
ASSLAGGGGYT
>TRBJ2-2|NA|TRBV2
ASSLTGSPGELF
>TRBJ2-7|NA|TRBV20-1
SVSDEQY
>TRBJ1-2|TRBD1|TRBV10-2
ASSEGQGAPGYGYT
>TRBJ2-1|NA|TRBV6-2/TRBV6-3
ASISPRMAYNEQF
>TRBJ1-2|NA|TRBV7-9
ASSANANYGYT
>TRBJ1-2|TRBD1|TRBV4-3
ASSQNLQDRATLGYT
>TRBJ2-5|TRBD1|TRBV10-2
ASSRDRGRGETQY
>TRBJ1-4|TRBD1|TRBV29-1
SVEDSRTGQLF
>TRBJ2-7|NA|TRBV6-1
ASSPQVAYEQY
>TRBJ2-1|NA|TRBV10-1
ASSESAGNEQF
>TRBJ2-5|NA|TRBV2
ASRSTSRETQY
>TRBJ1-5|NA|TRBV12-5
ASGLDRNQPQH
>TRBJ1-2|NA|TRBV5-1
ASSLEDLTAGKGYT
>TRBJ1-2|NA|TRBV28
ASRPQGNGYT
>TRBJ2-3|TRBD2|TRBV20-1
SARVAGADTQY
>TRBJ2-7|NA|TRBV5-1
ASSLEPPDEQY
>TRBJ1-2|NA|TRBV27
ASSFSNLNGYT
>TRBJ2-1|NA|TRBV5-1
ASSSGGTHLGDEQF
>TRBJ2-1|TRBD2|TRBV14
ASSQGWLAGGQFYNEQF
>TRBJ2-1|NA|TRBV28
ASSFPSSYNEQF
>TRBJ2-7|NA|TRBV12-3/TRBV12-4
ASSLGGGVAYEQY
>TRBJ2-7|TRBD1|TRBV7-2
ASSLGDSSSYEQY
>TRBJ2-7|TRBD1|TRBV6-1
ASVLHPEDRGYEQY
>TRBJ2-3|TRBD2|TRBV20-1
SADGGGEDTQY
>TRBJ2-1|TRBD2|TRBV7-2
ASSRRKGGPNEQF
>TRBJ1-4|NA|TRBV5-1
ASSPGGLREKLF